A single sample is the source of the 10 T cell receptor beta chains below, sequenced in a study of OX40 agonist ivuxolimab in advanced cancers. Sequenced by immunoSEQ multiplex PCR; TCRdb stores in-frame clones only, minus some. The top ten hold roughly 0.79% of the sample, which has approximately 90,000 clones, 70% to 90% seen once. Sequenced here: CD4+ or CD8+ T cells sorted from blood, sampled in a trial of the OX40 agonist ivuxolimab. The receptors derive from an adult with an advanced solid tumor such as melanoma, head and neck, liver or kidney cancer.

The chain couples TRBV6-6 to TRBJ2-7; no clear D. Trimming left V 0 bases short and J 1 base short, with 13 bases between. This CDR3 has 16 residues. Germline V gives CDR1 MNHNY, CDR2 SVGAGI (reference sequence). The CDR3 nucleotides read TGTGCCAGCAGTTACTCCCGACCGGAGATATCCTACGAGCAGTACTTC. The encoded protein is CASSYSRPEISYEQYF.

The chain links TRBV28 to TRBJ1-4; 8 bases fit TRBD1. The CDR3 consists of 15 residues. V dropped 6 bases and J dropped 6; count of bases not matched to a gene: 9. The germline V gene encodes CDR1 MDHEN and CDR2 SYDVKM. The CDR3: CASSASGTGDEKLFF. The CDR3 nucleotides read TGTGCCAGCAGCGCCTCCGGGACAGGTGATGAAAAACTGTTTTTT.

The chain uses TRBV6-6 and TRBJ1-3; 7 nucleotides match TRBD1. In germline, CDR1 is MNHNY, CDR2 SVGAGI (reference sequence). This CDR3 is built from 13 residues. V dropped 4 bases and J dropped 16; count of bases not matched to a gene: 13. The CDR3 protein is CASSSGIPGQIYF. The CDR3 DNA follows: TGTGCCAGCAGTTCAGGGATTCCGGGACAGATTTATTTT.

The V and J genes are TRBV27 and TRBJ2-1; 8 bases line up with TRBD2. The ends lost 2 bases at V and 10 bases at J; junction bases unmatched: 16. The germline V gene encodes CDR1 MNHEY and CDR2 SMNVEV (reference sequence). The CDR3 is made up of 17 amino acids. The CDR3 here is CASSLDRLAGANGEQFF. The CDR3 nucleotides read TGTGCCAGCAGTTTAGATAGGCTAGCGGGCGCCAACGGCGAGCAGTTCTTC.

The rearrangement uses TRBV19 and TRBJ2-3; 8 nucleotides agree with TRBD1. J lost 0 bases, V lost 3 bases, and 2 bases had no gene match. CDR3 length equals 15 residues. Germline values: CDR1 LNHDA, CDR2 SQIVND (reference sequence). This CDR3 reads CASSMGTGSTDTQYF. In DNA, the CDR3 is TGTGCCAGTAGTATGGGGACAGGTAGCACAGATACGCAGTATTTT.

The rearrangement links TRBV7-2 to TRBJ2-3, with 9 bases identical to TRBD2. Germline V gene sequence: CDR1 SGHTA, CDR2 FQGNSA. The CDR3 is 16 amino acids. The V gene end was trimmed by 0 bases and the J gene end by 6 bases; junction bases not matched to a gene: 7. The CDR3 nucleotides are TGTGCCAGCAGCTTAGCGGGCGGGGGGGCATTTGATACGCAGTATTTT. It encodes CASSLAGGGAFDTQYF.

The rearrangement uses TRBV9 and TRBJ1-2; D ambiguous. Germline assignment: CDR1 SGDLS and CDR2 YYNGEE. The V end lost 3 bases, the J end lost 4 bases, and 10 bases lay between the germline ends. This CDR3 region has 13 residues. The CDR3 DNA follows: TGTGCCAGCAGCGCGAACAGTGTCTATGGCTACACCTTC. Translation gives CASSANSVYGYTF. Supplemented by reference TRBV9 and TRBJ1-2, the full variable domain reads DSGVTQTPKHLITATGQRVTLRCSPRSGDLSVYWYQQSLDQGLQFLIQYYNGEERAKGNILERFSAQQFPDLHSELNLSSLELGDSALYFCASSANSVYGYTFGSGTRLTVV.

The chain links TRBV29-1 to TRBJ2-3, with D perhaps matching TRBD1 (6 bases). The CDR3 covers 15 residues. Trimming stripped 7 bases from V and 2 bases from J, with 19 bases between. The germline V gene has CDR1 SQVTM and CDR2 ANQGSEA. CDR3 protein: CSAYSRGAATDTQYF. DNA for the CDR3: TGCAGCGCTTATAGCAGGGGCGCGGCCACAGATACGCAGTATTTT.

This clone was recorded only once. The V gene is TRBV18, the J gene TRBJ2-2; 13 nucleotides align to TRBD2. Trimming took 8 bases from V and 6 from J; bases not matched to a gene: 6. The CDR3 is 15 residues long. The germline V gene has CDR1 KGHSH and CDR2 LQKENI. Written as DNA, the CDR3 is TGTGCCAGCAGAGAAGGGACTAGCGGGGCCGGGGAGCTGTTTTTT. Translation gives CASREGTSGAGELFF.

In this sample, this clone turned up a few times. The rearrangement links TRBV7-2 to TRBJ1-6; maybe TRBD1 (6 bases). The CDR3 contains 13 residues. The germline V and J ends were trimmed by 5 bases and 9 bases, with 11 bases remaining between them. Germline V gene data show CDR1 as SGHTA and CDR2 as FQGNSA. The CDR3 DNA reads TGTGCCAGCAGCCCGGGACATCGTTCACCCCTCCACTTT. It codes for CASSPGHRSPLHF. Variable domain in full (rest from reference TRBV7-2 and TRBJ1-6): GAGVSQSPSNKVTEKGKDVELRCDPISGHTALYWYRQSLGQGLEFLIYFQGNSAPDKSGLPSDRFSAERTGGSVSTLTIQRTQQEDSAVYLCASSPGHRSPLHFGNGTRLTVT.